This section outlines one T cell receptor (beta chain) sequence together with its context. The recovered donors of Cohort 3 showed two negative PCRs, clearance, or symptom resolution. The sample originates from a study of blood T cell repertoires in COVID-19. Some clones are missing from TCRdb's copy, which holds only in-frame ones; the method was immunoSEQ multiplex PCR. The table lists some 430,000 clones, 90% of them singletons, with 0.6% in the top ten. V gave up 4 bases and J gave up 2 bases; unmatched junction bases: 4. This CDR3 contains 14 residues. Germline V gene sequence: CDR1 SGHRS, CDR2 YFSETQ.

The sequencing input was PBMCs or T cells enriched from blood (not recorded which). The receptor was derived from a man aged 18 to 30 who had recovered from COVID-19. The chain links TRBV5-1 to TRBJ1-2; TRBD1 aligns across 8 bases. CDR3 nucleotide sequence: TGCGCCAGCAGCCTCGACAGGGGCAACTATGGCTACACCTTC. Translation: CASSLDRGNYGYTF.